This T cell receptor beta chain was recovered during a study of Graves' ophthalmopathy and Graves' hyperthyroidism. Study conclusions and caveats: Blood shared most expanded thyroid clonotypes above 0.001 frequency.

Germline V gene sequence: CDR1 DFQATT, CDR2 SNEGSKA (reference sequence). The junction had 9 bases not matched to a gene; V was cut back by 5 bases and J by 3 bases. The CDR3 loop spans 15 amino acids. Moderate-to-severe activity, with CAS ≥3, NOSPECS ≥4 and duration under 3 months, characterized the donors with ophthalmopathy. Diagnostic conclusions were grounded in clinical symptoms, serum thyroxine, TRAb, thyroid ultrasound and orbital computed tomography. Many counts were recorded for this clonotype. Its antigen is currently unknown. Beta-chain TCR CDR3 regions were amplified from RNA transcripts. HTBI-primed RT-PCR formed the first round, and a multiplex PCR formed the second. TCRdb re-called the multiplex PCR reads through MiXCR, storing one row per CDR3 protein. The profile shows a few hundred thousand distinct CDR3 sequences, 15% to 20% of them singletons.

This TCR came from an adult man with Graves' ophthalmopathy. The chain recombines TRBV20-1 with TRBJ2-7, with TRBD2 matching 11 bases. The sequencing input was peripheral blood. CDR3: CSAFTGTSGGYEQYF. DNA of the CDR3: TGCAGTGCTTTTACCGGGACTAGCGGAGGCTACGAGCAGTACTTC.